This T cell receptor (beta chain) was sequenced for a study of post-analysis software for immune sequencing data (dated by TCRdb to the mid-2010s). Background on the whole study: The recorded disease courses included relapsing-remitting, secondary progressive and progressive-relapsing multiple sclerosis, and some patients had no subtype annotation. The patient repertoires were compared against roughly 12 previously published healthy control repertoires obtained from donors aged about 6 to 26 years. A subset of samples was prepared in parallel using single-end sample barcoding, then pooled and co-amplified after Illumina adapter ligation.

Preparation of the library involved PCR. Sequenced using an Illumina HiSeq 2500. Unique molecular identifiers were incorporated into TCR beta cDNA libraries to reduce PCR and sequencing biases. Approximately 500,000 cDNA molecules were obtained per 1 to 10 million input T cells, so each molecule approximated one T cell. Patient libraries were prepared and sequenced with the same protocol used for the earlier healthy control dataset. Within a given batch, samples were prepared together, multiplexed and sequenced on the same HiSeq lane. The authors' pipeline ran thus. MIGEC was used to process the raw barcoded reads, and molecular identifier groups with only a single read were discarded before consensus assembly and CDR3 extraction. Clonotype tables were post-analysed with VDJtools, normalizing diversity by down-sampling all datasets to the smallest sample size. To correct batch-related cross-sample contamination, repertoire overlap clustering matched CDR3 amino acid sequences but not nucleotide sequences. The public reads were quality trimmed at Q25 with fastp and then assembled into clones with MiXCR by TCRdb, keeping productive beta chains. Each entry is one CDR3 protein sequence, shown with its most common DNA and genes. TCRdb's processing, not the authors', yielded these V and J calls. For this sample there are roughly 800,000 distinct CDR3 sequences; approximately 50% appear just once. Of the sample, 4.6% is held by the ten largest clones.

As for this clonotype: Its antigen specificity is not known. There are no base qualities to consult, and no much larger clone falls within one base.

From cysteine to phenylalanine, the CDR3 is 13 amino acids long. The entry retains the CDR3 DNA only, 39 bases that are in frame from base 1. V is pared back by 3 bases and J by 9 bases, with 12 bases lying between the germline termini. CDR1 LGHDT and CDR2 YNNKEL are derived from the germline V gene (reference sequence). To demonstrate the VDJtools post-analysis software, the study profiled TCR beta repertoires from the peripheral blood of under 15 young patients with multiple sclerosis. The patients with multiple sclerosis were children and adolescents between roughly 6 and 16 years of age. Findings and caveats that apply to the study as a whole: When samples were clustered directly using the F measure, samples prepared in the same batch co-clustered strongly, which prompted a batch-effect correction. Significantly lower normalized Chao1 diversity was found in multiple sclerosis patients than in controls, suggesting substantial peripheral T-cell clonal expansion. Four to six TRBV segments, including TRBV5-6, TRBV5-1 and TRBV20-1, were significantly more frequent in patients than controls. The control group was slightly older than the multiple sclerosis patient group.

Here the chain combines TRBV3-1 and TRBJ2-4; no D gene call is confident. The TCR was taken from a girl aged 10 to 17 with multiple sclerosis. Sequencing input: blood. The nucleotide sequence reads TGTGCCAGCAGCCAGATAAGCTCAGGCATTCAGTACTTC. Its protein product is CASSQISSGIQYF.